The next 15 T cell receptor beta chains were all read from a single sample in a study of shared clonotypes between healthy human individuals. The naive CD8 population came from CD45RO-negative cells selected for CCR7, without terminally differentiated effector memory CD45RA+ cells. Measured with immunoSEQ multiplex PCR; TCRdb has only the in-frame clones, and not every one. The table lists roughly 1,800,000 clones, around 96% of them singletons. Sequencing used naive CD8+ T cells sorted from blood. The origin of the receptors is a man younger than 35 in good health.

This chain connects TRBV5-6 to TRBJ2-7, with TRBD2 matching 10 bases. The CDR3 consists of 15 residues. Per the germline V gene, CDR1 is SGHDT and CDR2 is YYEEEE. V lost 0 bases to trimming and J lost 3 bases; unmatched junction nucleotides: 3. The CDR3 DNA reads TGTGCCAGCAGCTTGGTTGGACTAGCGGACTACGAGCAGTACTTC. It translates to CASSLVGLADYEQYF. Looking up the rest from reference TRBV5-6 and TRBJ2-7 gives the full variable domain: DAGVTQSPTHLIKTRGQQVTLRCSPKSGHDTVSWYQQALGQGPQFIFQYYEEEERQRGNFPDRFSGHQFPNYSSELNVNALLLGDSALYLCASSLVGLADYEQYFGPGTRLTVT.

In the case of this clone: Other DNA sequences in this specimen translate into the identical CDR3. The V and J genes are TRBV9 and TRBJ1-1; D possibly corresponds to TRBD1 (5 bases). Trimming took off 2 bases at V and 4 bases at J, with 6 bases between the two ends. CDR3 length: 12 residues. Germline assignment: CDR1 SGDLS and CDR2 YYNGEE. CDR3 region: CASSVGGTEAFF. The CDR3 region has the DNA TGTGCCAGCAGCGTGGGGGGCACTGAAGCTTTCTTT.

The chain is built from TRBV20-1 and TRBJ2-1; D is possibly TRBD2 (5 bases). Trimming cost V 5 bases and J 5 bases, with 7 bases left between them. Germline V gene lookup returns CDR1 DFQATT and CDR2 SNEGSKA (reference sequence). CDR3 length equals 11 residues. CDR3 bases: TGCAGTGCTTACGGGGACAATGAGCAGTTCTTC. This gives the protein CSAYGDNEQFF.

The chain recombines TRBV5-6 with TRBJ2-1; 9 positions agree with TRBD2. V lost 0 bases to trimming and J lost 6 bases; unmatched junction nucleotides: 13. Looked up from germline, CDR1 is SGHDT and CDR2 is YYEEEE. This CDR3 has 18 residues. The CDR3, as DNA: TGTGCCAGCAGCTTGGGTCCAGCGGGAGGAATATGGAGCAATGAGCAGTTCTTC. Encoded protein: CASSLGPAGGIWSNEQFF. Based on the CDR3 plus reference TRBV5-6 and TRBJ2-1, the full variable domain is DAGVTQSPTHLIKTRGQQVTLRCSPKSGHDTVSWYQQALGQGPQFIFQYYEEEERQRGNFPDRFSGHQFPNYSSELNVNALLLGDSALYLCASSLGPAGGIWSNEQFFGPGTRLTVL.

As to this clone: Other nucleotide sequences from this sample produce the same CDR3. The chain employs TRBV28 and TRBJ1-5, with TRBD1 as a possible D gene (6 bases). The CDR3 is 13 residues long. V lost 2 bases and J lost 5, with 7 bases in between. Germline CDR1 and CDR2: MDHEN and SYDVKM. As DNA, the CDR3 is TGTGCCAGCAGTTTAAGGGGGGATCAGCCCCAGCATTTT. Its protein is CASSLRGDQPQHF.

Comment on this clone: Just one base apart from a much larger clone, this may be a read error. Other nucleotide sequences in the sample specify the same CDR3. This chain uses TRBV6-5 with TRBJ2-2; D remains ambiguous. V was shortened by 2 bases and J by 1 base, with 5 bases between the two germline ends. The germline V gene has CDR1 MNHEY and CDR2 SVGAGI. The CDR3 spans 14 residues. The CDR3 bases are TGTGCCAGCAGTTACGGACGGAACACCGGGGAGCTGTTTTTT. It is translated as CASSYGRNTGELFF.

The chain employs TRBV27 and TRBJ1-4; D unclear. The CDR3 has 14 amino acids. Germline V lookup: CDR1 MNHEY, CDR2 SMNVEV (reference sequence). The germline V and J ends were trimmed by 3 bases and 1 base, with 6 bases remaining between them. CDR3 sequence (DNA): TGTGCCAGCAGTTTGGCTCTAACTAATGAAAAACTGTTTTTT. As protein: CASSLALTNEKLFF.

The V gene is TRBV30, the J gene TRBJ2-5; no firm D call. The J call may not be correct, given that the DNA end is closer to TRBJ2-7. This CDR3 has 13 amino acids. Germline lookup yields CDR1 GTSNPN and CDR2 SVGIG (reference sequence). For the CDR3, the DNA is TGTGCCTGGAGTTTGGGATACTCCTACGAGCAGTACTTC. Translation gives CAWSLGYSYEQYF.

The V gene is TRBV27, the J gene TRBJ2-7; possibly TRBD1 for D (8 bases). The CDR3 totals 14 residues. CDR1 is MNHEY, CDR2 SMNVEV, per germline (reference sequence). V was trimmed by 5 bases and J by 3 bases, leaving 14 bases between them. The DNA of the CDR3 is TGTGCCAGCAGTCCACAGGGGGAGGGCTACGAGCAGTACTTC. Encoded protein: CASSPQGEGYEQYF.

In this sample, this clone turned up once. The V and J genes are TRBV28 and TRBJ2-7, with 7 bases lining up with TRBD1. The V gene's germline CDR1 is MDHEN and CDR2 SYDVKM. The V and J ends lost 3 bases and 4 bases, in that order; junction bases with no gene match: 15. This CDR3 is 17 amino acids long. CDR3 sequence (DNA): TGTGCCAGCAGTTTCCAGTATGGAGGACAGGCTGGATACGAGCAGTACTTC. Its protein product is CASSFQYGGQAGYEQYF.

The chain couples TRBV4-1 to TRBJ2-7; D is uncertain. This CDR3 contains 14 residues. The V end was cut by 1 base, the J end by 2 bases, with 9 bases between. The germline gives CDR1 MGHRA, CDR2 YSYEKL. DNA of the CDR3: TGCGCCAGCAGCCAAGTAGTTGTTACCTACGAGCAGTACTTC. Amino acids: CASSQVVVTYEQYF.

The V gene is TRBV6-1, the J gene TRBJ1-1; no reliable D call. CDR3 length equals 16 residues. The V gene lost 2 bases and the J gene lost 0 bases, with 13 bases spanning the gap. Looked up from germline, CDR1 is MNHNS and CDR2 is SASEGT. The CDR3 DNA sequence: TGTGCCAGCAGTGAAAGGATTGGGGAGCTGAACACTGAAGCTTTCTTT. Protein sequence: CASSERIGELNTEAFF.

The V call is TRBV27, the J call TRBJ2-3, with a tentative D call TRBD1 (6 bases). Germline V gene lookup returns CDR1 MNHEY and CDR2 SMNVEV (reference sequence). Between the trimmed V and J ends, which lost 5 bases and 1 base, there was a span of 16 bases. This CDR3 comprises 16 residues. CDR3 nucleotides: TGTGCCAGCAGTACGTTAAACCCAGGGGGCACAGATACGCAGTATTTT. Protein: CASSTLNPGGTDTQYF.

This chain links TRBV2 with TRBJ2-3; D is unclear. Looked up from germline, CDR1 is SNHLY and CDR2 is FYNNEI. The CDR3 length is 15 residues. The germline V and J ends were trimmed by 1 base and 5 bases, with 13 bases remaining between them. This CDR3 reads CASSEDPWLGDTQYF. CDR3 DNA sequence: TGTGCCAGCAGTGAAGACCCCTGGCTGGGAGATACGCAGTATTTT.

The chain combines TRBV28 with TRBJ2-5; 9 bases are a match to TRBD2. CDR1 and CDR2 from the germline V gene are MDHEN and SYDVKM. J was trimmed by 2 bases and V by 5 bases; bases with no gene match: 6. CDR3 length: 15 residues. The CDR3 loop is CASSPRLAEQETQYF. DNA of the CDR3: TGTGCCAGCAGTCCTCGACTAGCGGAACAAGAGACCCAGTACTTC.